The rows below give T cell receptor beta chains drawn from one sample of a study of T cells in Graves' hyperthyroidism and ophthalmopathy. TCRdb reprocessed the multiplex PCR reads with MiXCR, giving one entry per CDR3 protein. Found here are about 380,000 distinct CDR3 sequences, approximately 13% of them singletons; the top ten hold 11%. Sequences were obtained from blood. The receptors shown here come from an older woman with Graves' hyperthyroidism. The CDR3 runs from the conserved cysteine through the conserved F or W. A D gene is named only where the DNA matches it firmly. The size field is filled for only some rows; it gives once, few, many or a size class.

>NA|NA|12|TRBV19|TRBJ1-5
CASADSNQPQHF
TGTGCCAGTGCTGATTCGAATCAGCCCCAGCATTTT
>NA|TRBD1|16|TRBV12-3/TRBV12-4|TRBJ1-2
CASSPVVGGYGYGYTF
TGTGCCAGCAGCCCCGTCGTAGGGGGCTACGGCTATGGCTACACCTTC
>many|NA|16|TRBV28|TRBJ1-5
CASSSPSGTGNQPQHF
TGTGCCAGCAGTTCGCCTTCCGGGACGGGAAATCAGCCCCAGCATTTT
>NA|NA|11|TRBV2|TRBJ1-2
CASSVEVYYTF
TGTGCCAGCAGTGTTGAGGTGTATTACACCTTC
>few|TRBD1|13|TRBV10-3|TRBJ2-3
CAIQGASTDTQYF
TGTGCCATCCAGGGGGCCAGCACAGATACGCAGTATTTT
>many|NA|14|TRBV18|TRBJ2-1
CASSPPANYNEQFF
TGTGCCAGCTCACCACCCGCCAATTACAATGAGCAGTTCTTC
>many|NA|14|TRBV28|TRBJ2-5
CASSREGWWETQYF
TGTGCCAGCAGTCGCGAGGGGTGGTGGGAGACCCAGTACTTC
>many|NA|14|TRBV20-1|TRBJ1-1
CSALLDSMNTEAFF
TGCAGCGCGCTCCTCGACAGCATGAACACTGAAGCTTTCTTT
>many|TRBD1|14|TRBV18|TRBJ2-7
CASSPGTGSYEQYF
TGTGCCAGCAGTCCCGGGACAGGGAGCTACGAGCAGTACTTC
>many|TRBD1|14|TRBV5-1|TRBJ1-1
CASSGGTGGTEAFF
TGCGCCAGCAGCGGGGGGACAGGCGGCACTGAAGCTTTCTTT
>many|TRBD2|15|TRBV10-1|TRBJ2-7
CASSRSGTSGTEQYF
TGCGCCAGCAGTCGATCCGGGACTAGCGGGACCGAGCAGTACTTC
>many|TRBD2|14|TRBV27|TRBJ2-1
CASSYPGLANEQFF
TGTGCCAGCAGTTACCCAGGACTAGCCAATGAGCAGTTCTTC
>few|NA|14|TRBV12-3/TRBV12-4|TRBJ2-7
CASRNGAEGYEQYF
TGTGCCAGCAGAAATGGGGCCGAGGGGTACGAGCAGTACTTC
>many|NA|14|TRBV24-1|TRBJ1-5
CATSDYRGTQPQHF
TGTGCCACCAGTGATTATCGGGGGACTCAGCCCCAGCATTTT
>many|TRBD2|15|TRBV18|TRBJ2-1
CASSPPGGPRNEQFF
TGTGCCAGCTCACCACCGGGAGGGCCTAGAAATGAGCAGTTCTTC
>NA|NA|12|TRBV29-1|TRBJ2-2
CSVGAGTGELFF
TGCAGCGTTGGAGCAGGGACCGGGGAGCTGTTTTTT
>many|NA|15|TRBV9|TRBJ1-4
CASSSSAGQLEKLFF
TGTGCCAGCAGCTCGAGCGCGGGACAACTTGAAAAACTGTTTTTT
>many|NA|17|TRBV6-1|TRBJ1-5
CASRETGEGYSNQPQHF
TGTGCCAGCAGGGAGACAGGCGAGGGGTATAGCAATCAGCCCCAGCATTTT
>few|NA|11|TRBV30|TRBJ1-2
CAWSRDGGYTF
TGTGCCTGGAGTCGGGACGGCGGCTACACCTTC
>many|TRBD1|14|TRBV24-1|TRBJ2-4
CATSPRTGLDIQYF
TGTGCCACCAGTCCACGGACAGGGTTGGACATTCAGTACTTC
>many|NA|11|TRBV20-1|TRBJ2-7
CSARSVSEQYF
TGCAGTGCACGGAGTGTTAGCGAGCAGTACTTC
>many|TRBD1|17|TRBV12-3/TRBV12-4|TRBJ2-6
CASTNDRGRAGANVLTF
TGTGCCAGCACCAACGACAGGGGGCGCGCAGGGGCCAACGTCCTGACTTTC
>NA|TRBD1|14|TRBV19|TRBJ1-6
CASTADRGNSPLHF
TGTGCCAGTACCGCGGACAGGGGTAATTCACCCCTCCACTTT
>many|NA|14|TRBV11-2|TRBJ2-7
CASSAARGFYEQYF
TGTGCCAGCAGCGCCGCTCGTGGGTTCTACGAGCAGTACTTC
>many|NA|15|TRBV18|TRBJ1-1
CASSPRRDFSTEAFF
TGTGCCAGCTCACCGCGGAGGGATTTCAGCACTGAAGCTTTCTTT
>NA|NA|11|TRBV30|TRBJ2-7
CAWSAAYEQYF
TGTGCCTGGAGTGCCGCCTACGAGCAGTACTTC
>many|TRBD2|15|TRBV5-1|TRBJ2-1
CASSFGAGGRNEQFF
TGCGCCAGCAGCTTCGGAGCGGGAGGGCGTAATGAGCAGTTCTTC
>many|NA|12|TRBV3-1|TRBJ1-5
CASSQAHQPQHF
TGTGCCAGCAGCCAAGCTCACCAGCCCCAGCATTTT
>few|NA|11|TRBV30|TRBJ2-7
CAHGGPYEQYF
TGTGCCCATGGCGGGCCCTACGAGCAGTACTTC
>NA|TRBD2|15|TRBV10-3|TRBJ2-1
CAISEGTSGSNEQFF
TGTGCCATCAGTGAGGGGACTAGCGGGAGCAATGAGCAGTTCTTC
>NA|NA|15|TRBV5-1|TRBJ2-7
CASSLEGRKFGEQYF
TGCGCCAGCAGCTTGGAGGGGAGGAAATTCGGCGAGCAGTACTTC
>few|TRBD1|16|TRBV12-5|TRBJ2-7
CASGLVFATGSHEQYF
TGTGCTAGTGGTTTGGTTTTCGCGACAGGGTCCCACGAGCAGTACTTC
>many|NA|14|TRBV4-2|TRBJ2-7
CASSQDKQNYEQYF
TGTGCCAGCAGCCAAGATAAACAGAACTACGAGCAGTACTTC
>few|TRBD2|15|TRBV18|TRBJ2-2
CASSPLAGVTGELFF
TGTGCCAGCTCACCACTAGCGGGAGTGACCGGGGAGCTGTTTTTT
>NA|TRBD2|15|TRBV28|TRBJ2-7
CASISGRAPSYEQYF
TGTGCCAGCATAAGCGGGAGGGCTCCATCCTACGAGCAGTACTTC
>many|TRBD2|16|TRBV27|TRBJ2-7
CASSLSGDYAFYEQYF
TGTGCCAGCAGTTTATCGGGGGACTACGCGTTCTACGAGCAGTACTTC
>many|TRBD2|16|TRBV20-1|TRBJ2-7
CSARGVLAGAGYEQYF
TGCAGTGCCCGGGGAGTACTAGCGGGAGCAGGCTACGAGCAGTACTTC
>NA|NA|17|TRBV20-1|TRBJ2-2
CSARDFARDANTGELFF
TGCAGTGCTAGAGATTTTGCCAGGGATGCGAACACCGGGGAGCTGTTTTTT
>NA|NA|13|TRBV6-6|TRBJ1-2
CASSYSADTGYTF
TGTGCCAGCAGTTACTCCGCGGATACTGGCTACACCTTC
>many|TRBD2|16|TRBV20-1|TRBJ2-3
CSARDGLAGDTDTQYF
TGCAGTGCTAGAGATGGACTAGCGGGAGACACAGATACGCAGTATTTT
>many|NA|14|TRBV2|TRBJ2-7
CASREMTASYEQYF
TGTGCCAGCAGAGAAATGACTGCCTCCTACGAGCAGTACTTC
>many|NA|13|TRBV10-3|TRBJ2-5
CAISESAGETQYF
TGTGCCATCAGTGAGTCAGCCGGAGAGACCCAGTACTTC
>many|NA|13|TRBV7-9|TRBJ1-1
CASSFGPNTEAFF
TGTGCCAGCAGTTTCGGGCCGAACACTGAAGCTTTCTTT
>many|TRBD1|16|TRBV18|TRBJ1-5
CASSSTQGARNQPQHF
TGTGCCAGCTCATCAACGCAGGGGGCGCGGAATCAGCCCCAGCATTTT
>many|TRBD1|14|TRBV7-9|TRBJ1-1
CASSLALTGDPAFF
TGTGCCAGCAGCTTAGCCCTAACAGGGGATCCAGCTTTCTTT
>few|TRBD2|15|TRBV3-1|TRBJ2-7
CASSPQALADYEQYF
TGTGCCAGCAGCCCACAGGCTCTAGCGGACTACGAGCAGTACTTC
>many|TRBD2|14|TRBV3-1|TRBJ2-1
CASTRTSGNNEQFF
TGTGCCAGCACCCGGACTAGCGGCAACAATGAGCAGTTCTTC
>many|NA|14|TRBV11-3|TRBJ2-7
CASSLRDLTYEQYF
TGTGCCAGCAGCTTACGGGACCTGACCTACGAGCAGTACTTC
>few|TRBD2|15|TRBV27|TRBJ2-7
CAGSLSGGGAYEQYF
TGTGCCGGCAGTTTATCGGGAGGCGGCGCCTACGAGCAGTACTTC
>many|NA|11|TRBV12-5|TRBJ1-5
CASGTGLPQHF
TGTGCTAGTGGTACGGGGTTGCCCCAGCATTTT
>few|NA|13|TRBV7-2|TRBJ1-1
CASGSRVSTEAFF
TGTGCCAGCGGTAGCAGGGTCAGCACTGAAGCTTTCTTT
>many|NA|12|TRBV12-3/TRBV12-4|TRBJ2-1
CASSPGEAEQFF
TGTGCCAGCAGCCCGGGGGAAGCTGAGCAGTTCTTC
>many|TRBD1|14|TRBV20-1|TRBJ2-3
CSARDRGLADTQYF
TGCAGTGCTAGAGACAGGGGGCTGGCAGATACGCAGTATTTT
>many|TRBD2|16|TRBV5-1|TRBJ2-1
CASSRGTSGGHNEQFF
TGCGCCAGCAGCCGTGGGACTAGCGGGGGGCACAATGAGCAGTTCTTC
>many|TRBD1|15|TRBV20-1|TRBJ2-3
CSVPGQGLSTDTQYF
TGCAGTGTTCCGGGACAGGGGCTTAGCACAGATACGCAGTATTTT
>many|TRBD1|13|TRBV6-1|TRBJ1-2
CASRRDRSYGYTF
TGTGCCAGCAGACGGGACAGGTCGTATGGCTACACCTTC
>few|NA|14|TRBV18|TRBJ2-2
CASSPQPNTGELFF
TGTGCCAGCTCACCCCAGCCTAACACCGGGGAGCTGTTTTTT
>NA|NA|15|TRBV29-1|TRBJ1-2
CSVEVLGPRAYGYTF
TGCAGCGTTGAAGTTTTAGGTCCAAGGGCTTATGGCTACACCTTC
>many|TRBD1|16|TRBV12-3/TRBV12-4|TRBJ2-5
CASIGNRGTGGETQYF
TGTGCCAGCATTGGAAACCGGGGGACAGGGGGCGAGACCCAGTACTTC